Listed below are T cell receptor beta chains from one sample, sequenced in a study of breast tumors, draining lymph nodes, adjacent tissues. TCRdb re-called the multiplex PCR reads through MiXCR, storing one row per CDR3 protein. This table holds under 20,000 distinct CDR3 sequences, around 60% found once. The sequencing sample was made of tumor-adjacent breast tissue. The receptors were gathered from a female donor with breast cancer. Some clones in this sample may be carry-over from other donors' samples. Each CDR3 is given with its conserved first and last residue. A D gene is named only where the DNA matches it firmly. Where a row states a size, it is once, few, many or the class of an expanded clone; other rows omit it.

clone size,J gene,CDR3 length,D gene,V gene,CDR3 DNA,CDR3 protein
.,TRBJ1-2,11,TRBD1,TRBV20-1,TGCAGTGCGTCCGGGACAGGCTACGTGGCCTTC,CSASGTGYVAF
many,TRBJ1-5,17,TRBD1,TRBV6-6,TGTGCCAGCAGCCACCCAGGGGGACAGGGAATTAATCAGCCCCAGCATTTT,CASSHPGGQGINQPQHF
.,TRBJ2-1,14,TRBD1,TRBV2,TGTGCCAGCCGGACAGGGGATGTTTACAATGAGCAGTTCTTC,CASRTGDVYNEQFF
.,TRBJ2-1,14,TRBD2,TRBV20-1,TGCAGTGCTCGAAGAGCGGGAAGGTCGGGTGAGCAGTTCTTC,CSARRAGRSGEQFF
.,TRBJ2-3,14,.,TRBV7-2,TGTGCCAGCAGCTTCTCCGAGTGGGCAGATACGCAGTATTTT,CASSFSEWADTQYF
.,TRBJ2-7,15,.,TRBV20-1,TGCAGTGCTAGAGGAGACACAGGGGGGGGCTACGAGCAGTACTTC,CSARGDTGGGYEQYF
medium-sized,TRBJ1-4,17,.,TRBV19,TGTGCCAGTAGCCGAACCTTTCCGGGACGCAGTAATGAAAAACTGTTTTTT,CASSRTFPGRSNEKLFF
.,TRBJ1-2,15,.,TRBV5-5,TGTGCCAGCAGCTTGGGGTACGGGGGGAACTATGGCTACACCTTC,CASSLGYGGNYGYTF
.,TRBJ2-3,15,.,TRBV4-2,TGTGCCAGCAGCCAACGCGCCGAGGGCACAGATACGCAGTATTTT,CASSQRAEGTDTQYF
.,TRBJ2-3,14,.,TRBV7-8,TGTGCCAGCAGCGTAGCTACTAGCACAGATACGCAGTATTTT,CASSVATSTDTQYF
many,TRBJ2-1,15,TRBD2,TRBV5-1,TGCGCCAGCAGCTTGTCCGGACTAGCGGGGGGTGAGCAGTTCTTC,CASSLSGLAGGEQFF
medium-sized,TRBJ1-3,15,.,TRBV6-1,TGTGCCAGCAGGGCGTCAGGGTCTGCTGGAAACACCATATATTTT,CASRASGSAGNTIYF
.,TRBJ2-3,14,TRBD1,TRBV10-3,TGTGCCATCAAGGAGGACAGGGGAGGGGATACGCAGTATTTT,CAIKEDRGGDTQYF
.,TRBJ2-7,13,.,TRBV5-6,TGTGCCAGCAGCCGTCCTGGTGGGGGCGAGCAGTACTTC,CASSRPGGGEQYF
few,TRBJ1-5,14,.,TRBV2,TGTGCCAGCAGTGAAAGCAGTACCAATCAGCCCCAGCATTTT,CASSESSTNQPQHF
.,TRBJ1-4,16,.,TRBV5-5,TGTGCCAGCAGCTCAGGACCCCTGCGCTCAACTGAAAAACTGTTTTTT,CASSSGPLRSTEKLFF
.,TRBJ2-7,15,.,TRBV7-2,TGTGTCAGCAGCACGGGACTGCTTGGCCCCTACGAGCAGTACTTC,CVSSTGLLGPYEQYF
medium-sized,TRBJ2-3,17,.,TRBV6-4,TGTGCCAGCAGTGACTCCCCGGAGGGGGGCGGCACAGATACGCAGTATTTT,CASSDSPEGGGTDTQYF
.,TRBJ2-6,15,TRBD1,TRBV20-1,TGCAGTGCTAGGGACAGGGGGCCAGGGGCCAACGTCCTGACTTTC,CSARDRGPGANVLTF
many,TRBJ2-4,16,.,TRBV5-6,TGTGCCAGCAGTCTGGAGGCAGGGGTAGCCAAAAACATTCAGTACTTC,CASSLEAGVAKNIQYF
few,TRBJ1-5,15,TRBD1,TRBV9,TGTGCCAGCAGCCGGGGACAGGGGGCGAATCAGCCCCAGCATTTT,CASSRGQGANQPQHF
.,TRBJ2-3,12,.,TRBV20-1,TGCAGTGCTAGAGTGACAGCAGATACGCAGTATTTT,CSARVTADTQYF
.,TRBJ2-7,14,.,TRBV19,TGTGCCAGCAGCAACCAGGGACGGTCCTACGAGCAGTACTTC,CASSNQGRSYEQYF
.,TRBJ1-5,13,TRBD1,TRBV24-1,TGCGCCAGCAACGGACAGGGCAATCAGCCCCAGCATTTT,CASNGQGNQPQHF
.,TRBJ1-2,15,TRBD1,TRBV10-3,TGTGCCATCACCCTCTCTTGGCAGGGGGCCTATGGCTACACCTTC,CAITLSWQGAYGYTF
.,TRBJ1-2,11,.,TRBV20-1,TGCAGTGCTAGCGATAACTATGGCTACACCTTC,CSASDNYGYTF
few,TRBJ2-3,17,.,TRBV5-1,TGCGCCAGCAGCTTCTCTAACTCCCGGGGTATTGCAGATACGCAGTATTTT,CASSFSNSRGIADTQYF
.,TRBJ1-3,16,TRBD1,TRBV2,TGTGCCAGCAGAAGAGGACAGGGGGCGCCTGGAAACACCATATATTTT,CASRRGQGAPGNTIYF
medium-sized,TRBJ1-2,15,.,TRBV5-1,TGCGCCAGCAGCCAACCGGGAGGCAGGTCGGGAGGCTACACCTTC,CASSQPGGRSGGYTF